Below, 16 T cell receptor beta chains from the same sample are listed, as sequenced in a study of tumor and adjacent non-tumor tissue in lung cancer. This sample's RNA came from whole unsorted tissue. A modified ARM-PCR protocol with three rounds of nested PCR amplified TCRbeta. TCRdb recomputed calls from the multiplex PCR reads with MiXCR, one row per CDR3 protein. Of approximately 150,000 distinct CDR3 sequences listed, approximately 66% are singletons. The sample consisted of lung tumor tissue. Receptors originate from a man between 60 and 70 years old with small cell lung cancer.

This chain connects TRBV6-1 to TRBJ2-7; the D gene is possibly TRBD1 (5 bases). The CDR3 extends over 14 amino acids. Germline lookup yields CDR1 MNHNS and CDR2 SASEGT. V shed 7 bases and J shed 2 bases, with 15 bases lying between them. As DNA, the CDR3 is TGTGCCAGCAATGCCCTACAGGCTACCTACGAGCAGTACTTC. It is translated as CASNALQATYEQYF.

The chain joins TRBV24-1 to TRBJ2-1; D ambiguous. The V and J ends lost 4 bases and 8 bases respectively, with 14 bases between them. Germline V gene data show CDR1 as KGHDR and CDR2 as SFDVKD. The CDR3 sequence is 14 residues long. CDR3 sequence (DNA): TGTGCCACCAGTGACCCCACCAGGACCGATGAGCAGTTCTTC. Translated: CATSDPTRTDEQFF.

As for this clonotype: A much larger clone sits a single nucleotide away, making a read error possible. The chain joins TRBV11-3 to TRBJ2-3; TRBD2 is a possible D gene (5 bases). The V gene's germline CDR1 is SGHNT and CDR2 YENEEA. The CDR3 consists of 15 residues. The V end was cut by 1 base, the J end by 8 bases, with 16 bases between. The CDR3 spells CASSLGGIRGVTQYF. The CDR3 bases are TGTGCCAGCAGCTTAGGTGGGATCCGGGGAGTTACGCAGTATTTT.

This clonotype has a single count. The CDR3 sequence: CSASHGGSFF. The CDR3 coding sequence is TGCAGTGCTAGCCATGGGGGATCTTTCTTT. The gene calls are TRBV20-1 and TRBJ1-1, with D perhaps matching TRBD1 (5 bases). The CDR3 is 10 residues long. V dropped 3 bases and J dropped 12 bases, with 11 bases sitting between them. The germline V gene encodes CDR1 DFQATT and CDR2 SNEGSKA (reference sequence).

Details on this clonotype: This may stem from a read error, because a much larger clone lies one nucleotide away. V is TRBV5-1 and J is TRBJ2-7; weak D call: TRBD1 (6 bases). This CDR3 has 13 amino acids. Germline V gene data show CDR1 as SGHRS and CDR2 as YFSETQ. This CDR3 is CVSSLGARSEQYF. CDR3 sequence (DNA): TGCGTCAGCAGCTTGGGGGCTAGGTCCGAGCAGTACTTC.

In regard to this clonotype: An end of the junction differs from the germline gene, which may be a read error. V gene TRBV11-2 combines with J gene TRBJ1-1; D gene ambiguous. Germline CDR1 reads SGHAT; CDR2 reads FQNNGV. This CDR3 is built from 11 residues. The CDR3 DNA is TGTGCCTGCAGTTTTTACACTGAAGCTTTCTTT. Encoded protein: CACSFYTEAFF.

Worth noting for this clonotype: One end of the junction varies from germline; a read error may be responsible. The gene calls are TRBV29-1 and TRBJ2-5, with TRBD2 matching over 8 bases. Germline V lookup: CDR1 SQVTM, CDR2 ANQGSEA. CDR3 length: 12 amino acids. CDR3 residues: CSAGRGTETQYF. In DNA, the CDR3 is TGCAGCGCCGGGAGGGGTACTGAGACTCAGTACTTC.

This clonotype was seen a handful of times. The conserved phenylalanine or tryptophan is not found at the CDR3 terminus, so this likely reflects a read error. This chain joins TRBV19 and TRBJ2-3, with 8 bases fitting TRBD1. The CDR3 length is 16 residues. The germline gives CDR1 LNHDA, CDR2 SQIVND (reference sequence). V lost 3 bases to trimming and J lost 2 bases; unmatched junction nucleotides: 7. CDR3 sequence: CASSIGTGYITDTQYL. CDR3 coding DNA: TGTGCCAGTAGTATTGGGACAGGCTACATCACAGATACGCAGTATCTT.

The chain links TRBV29-1 to TRBJ2-7; D remains unclear. The CDR3 has 14 residues. V lost 7 bases and J lost 0, with 16 bases in between. The germline V gene has CDR1 SQVTM and CDR2 ANQGSEA. CDR3 sequence (DNA): TGCAGCGCTGTACAAGGGCCGAACTCCTACGAGCAGTACTTC. This sequence encodes CSAVQGPNSYEQYF.

Concerning this clonotype: The junction and the germline gene differ at one end; a read error may be behind it. The V call is TRBV20-1, the J call TRBJ1-5; weak D call: TRBD1 (6 bases). Germline loops: CDR1 DFQATT, CDR2 SNEGSKA (reference sequence). The CDR3 runs 13 residues. The CDR3 protein is CSAGGTLNRPQHF. Here the CDR3 DNA reads TGCAGTGCGGGCGGGACACTTAATCGGCCCCAGCATTTT.

The chain combines TRBV28 with TRBJ1-5, with 8 positions matching TRBD1. The trim removed 9 bases at V and 5 bases at J, leaving 9 bases unmatched. This CDR3 is 14 amino acids long. The germline gives CDR1 MDHEN, CDR2 SYDVKM. The CDR3 region is CASSGQGCYQPQHF. The DNA of the CDR3 is TGTGCCAGTAGTGGACAGGGATGCTATCAGCCCCAGCATTTT. Using reference TRBV28 and TRBJ1-5 for the parts outside the CDR3, the full variable domain is DVKVTQSSRYLVKRTGEKVFLECVQDMDHENMFWYRQDPGLGLRLIYFSYDVKMKEKGDIPEGYSVSREKKERFSLILESASTNQTSMYLCASSGQGCYQPQHFGDGTRLSIL.

This clonotype was found a few times. V usage is TRBV6-5 and J usage is TRBJ1-2; D unclear. The CDR3 runs to 14 residues. CDR1 and CDR2 (germline): MNHEY, SVGAGI. The V gene lost 0 bases and the J gene lost 4 bases, with 9 bases spanning the gap. This CDR3 reads CASSYSLRSYGYTF. Written as DNA, the CDR3 is TGTGCCAGCAGTTACTCCCTCCGGTCCTATGGCTACACCTTC.

This clonotype was observed a handful of times. The CDR3 DNA sequence: TGTGCCAGCACTCGTTTGGCGGCCGACGACTCTGGGGCCAACGTCCTGACTTTC. It codes for CASTRLAADDSGANVLTF. The J gene is TRBJ2-6, the V gene TRBV6-6; D remains ambiguous. CDR3 size: 18 residues. CDR1 and CDR2 (germline): MNHNY, SVGAGI (reference sequence). Trimming pared 7 bases from V and 0 bases from J, leaving 19 bases between.

This chain joins TRBV7-9 and TRBJ2-5; 7 bases align to TRBD2. CDR3 length: 12 amino acids. V shed 8 bases and J 7 bases; nucleotides not matched to a gene: 7. The germline CDR1 and CDR2 sequences are SEHNR and FQNEAQ (reference sequence). In DNA form, the CDR3 reads TGTGCCAGCGTTATTGGGGAGGGGACCCAGTACTTC. It specifies CASVIGEGTQYF.

The J gene is TRBJ2-2, the V gene TRBV12-3 or TRBV12-4; maybe TRBD2 (5 bases). Trimming pared 6 bases from V and 5 bases from J, leaving 16 bases between. This CDR3 is built from 15 residues. The CDR3 reads CASSGGQTVTGELFF. In DNA, the CDR3 is TGTGCCAGCAGCGGAGGCCAGACTGTAACCGGGGAGCTGTTTTTT.

V and J are TRBV20-1 and TRBJ2-1; 7 positions match TRBD2. V was pared by 3 bases and J by 4 bases, with 27 bases of the junction left unmatched. The CDR3 is made up of 21 amino acids. The germline CDR1 and CDR2 sequences are DFQATT and SNEGSKA (reference sequence). CDR3 sequence: CSASNMGGGCLAARGYNEQFF. The CDR3 nucleotides are TGCAGTGCTAGTAATATGGGGGGAGGCTGTCTAGCGGCCAGAGGGTACAATGAGCAGTTCTTC.